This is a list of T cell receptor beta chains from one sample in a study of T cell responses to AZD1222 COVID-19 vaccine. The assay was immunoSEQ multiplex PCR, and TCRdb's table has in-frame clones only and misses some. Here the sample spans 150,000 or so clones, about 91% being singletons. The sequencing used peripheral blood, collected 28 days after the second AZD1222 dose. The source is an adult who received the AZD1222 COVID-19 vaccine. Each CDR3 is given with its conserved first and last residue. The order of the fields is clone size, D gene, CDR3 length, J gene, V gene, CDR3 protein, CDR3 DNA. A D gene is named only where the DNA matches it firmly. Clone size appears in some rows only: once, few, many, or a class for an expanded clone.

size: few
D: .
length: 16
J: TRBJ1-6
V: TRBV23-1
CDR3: CASSHPGGLLGSPLHF
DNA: TGCGCCAGCAGTCACCCCGGGGGGTTATTAGGTTCACCCCTCCACTTT

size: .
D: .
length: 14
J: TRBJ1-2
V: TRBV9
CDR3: CASSVNPGDYGYTF
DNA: TGTGCCAGCAGCGTCAACCCGGGAGACTATGGCTACACCTTC

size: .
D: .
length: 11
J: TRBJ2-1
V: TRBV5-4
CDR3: CASSLGHGRFF
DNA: TGTGCCAGCAGCTTGGGACACGGGCGGTTCTTC

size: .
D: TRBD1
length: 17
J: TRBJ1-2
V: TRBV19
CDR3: CASSIRQGPSSNYGYTF
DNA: TGTGCCAGTAGTATCAGACAGGGGCCATCCTCTAACTATGGCTACACCTTC

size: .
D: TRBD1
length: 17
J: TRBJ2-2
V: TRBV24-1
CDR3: CATSDTGQGKNTGELFF
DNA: TGTGCCACCAGTGATACGGGACAGGGTAAGAACACCGGGGAGCTGTTTTTT

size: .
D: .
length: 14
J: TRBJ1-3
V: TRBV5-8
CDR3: CASSHPDPGNTIYF
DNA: TGTGCCAGCAGCCACCCAGATCCTGGAAACACCATATATTTT

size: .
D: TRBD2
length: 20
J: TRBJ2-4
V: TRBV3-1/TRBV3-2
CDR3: CASSRGRPTSGLPTKNIQYF
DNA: TGTGCCAGCAGCCGGGGGCGTCCGACTAGCGGGTTACCCACCAAAAACATTCAGTACTTC

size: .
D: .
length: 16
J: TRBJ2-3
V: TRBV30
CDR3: CAWSVGTAGGTDTQYF
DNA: TGTGCCTGGAGTGTAGGGACGGCAGGGGGCACAGATACGCAGTATTTT

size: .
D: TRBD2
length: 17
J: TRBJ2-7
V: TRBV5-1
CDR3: CASSLATSGANSYEQYF
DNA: TGCGCCAGCAGCTTGGCGACTAGCGGGGCAAACTCCTACGAGCAGTACTTC

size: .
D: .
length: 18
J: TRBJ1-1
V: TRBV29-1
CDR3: CSVTPRQGWRARDTEAFF
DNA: TGCAGCGTTACCCCGCGCCAGGGGTGGAGGGCAAGGGACACTGAAGCTTTCTTT

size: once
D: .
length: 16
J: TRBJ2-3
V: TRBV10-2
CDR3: CASSGGGLTSTDTQYF
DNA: TGCGCCAGCAGTGGGGGCGGACTTACTAGCACAGATACGCAGTATTTT

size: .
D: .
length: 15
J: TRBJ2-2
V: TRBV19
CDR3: CASSMVQGGFGELFF
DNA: TGTGCCAGTAGTATGGTCCAGGGGGGGTTCGGGGAGCTGTTTTTT

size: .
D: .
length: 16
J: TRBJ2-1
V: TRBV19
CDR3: CASIGRASGVSNEQFF
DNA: TGTGCCAGTATTGGGAGGGCCTCAGGGGTGTCTAATGAGCAGTTCTTC

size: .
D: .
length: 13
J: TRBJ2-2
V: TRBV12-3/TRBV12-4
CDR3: CASSFSAPGELFF
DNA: TGTGCCAGCAGTTTCTCCGCCCCCGGGGAGCTGTTTTTT

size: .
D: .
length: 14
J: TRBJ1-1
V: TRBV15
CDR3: CATSRGSPGTEAFF
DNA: TGTGCCACCAGCCGCGGCAGTCCGGGCACTGAAGCTTTCTTT

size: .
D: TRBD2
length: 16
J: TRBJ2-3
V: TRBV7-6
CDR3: CASSSGLAGSTDTQYF
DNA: TGTGCCAGCAGCTCAGGACTAGCGGGGAGCACAGATACGCAGTATTTT

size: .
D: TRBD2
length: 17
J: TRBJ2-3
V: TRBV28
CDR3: CASSALLAGGPIDTQYF
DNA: TGTGCCAGCAGTGCTTTACTAGCGGGAGGGCCGATAGATACGCAGTATTTT

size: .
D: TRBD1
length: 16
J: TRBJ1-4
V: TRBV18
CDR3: CASSPRDRVGSEKLFF
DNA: TGTGCCAGCTCACCTAGGGACAGGGTTGGAAGTGAAAAACTGTTTTTT

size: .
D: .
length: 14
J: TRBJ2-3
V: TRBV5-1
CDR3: CASSLGVDLGKRAF
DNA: TGCGCCAGCAGCTTGGGGGTTGATTTGGGGAAAAGAGCCTTT

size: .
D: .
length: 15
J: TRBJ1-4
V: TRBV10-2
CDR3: CASSDSFTGSGKLFF
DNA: TGCGCCAGCAGTGACTCATTTACCGGGTCGGGGAAACTGTTTTTT

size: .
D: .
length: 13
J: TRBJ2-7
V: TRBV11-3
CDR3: CASTRDPRGEQYF
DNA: TGTGCCAGCACAAGGGATCCCAGGGGCGAGCAGTACTTC

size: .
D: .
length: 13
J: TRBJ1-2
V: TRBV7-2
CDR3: CASSLERGYGYTF
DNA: TGTGCCAGCAGCTTAGAAAGGGGCTATGGCTACACCTTC

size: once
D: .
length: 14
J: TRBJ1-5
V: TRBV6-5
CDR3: CASSYNQGNQPQHF
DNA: TGTGCCAGCAGTTACAACCAGGGTAATCAGCCCCAGCATTTT

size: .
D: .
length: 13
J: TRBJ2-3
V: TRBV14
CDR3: CASSQELQGTQYF
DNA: TGTGCCAGCAGCCAAGAACTCCAGGGTACGCAGTATTTT

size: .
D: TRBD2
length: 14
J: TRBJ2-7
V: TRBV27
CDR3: CASSPSGRPVEQYF
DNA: TGTGCCAGCAGTCCGAGCGGGAGGCCCGTCGAGCAGTACTTC

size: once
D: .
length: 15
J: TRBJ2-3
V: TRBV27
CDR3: CASSLSPELTDTQYF
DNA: TGTGCCAGCAGTTTATCTCCTGAACTCACAGATACGCAGTATTTT

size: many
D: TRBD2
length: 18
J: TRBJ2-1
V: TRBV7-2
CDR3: CASSLEGTSGRFYNEQFF
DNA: TGTGCCAGCAGCTTAGAGGGGACTAGCGGGAGGTTCTACAATGAGCAGTTCTTC

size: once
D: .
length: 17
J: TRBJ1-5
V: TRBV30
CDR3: CAWSPNPTVLSNQPQHF
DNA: TGTGCCTGGAGTCCGAACCCGACAGTTCTGAGCAATCAGCCCCAGCATTTT

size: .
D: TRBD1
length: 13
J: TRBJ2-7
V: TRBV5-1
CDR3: CASSPGQSYEQYF
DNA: TGCGCCAGCAGTCCGGGACAGAGCTACGAGCAGTACTTC

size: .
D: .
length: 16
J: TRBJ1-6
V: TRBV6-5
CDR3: CASSYHEQGVDSPLHF
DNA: TGTGCCAGCAGTTACCACGAACAGGGAGTGGATTCACCCCTCCACTTT

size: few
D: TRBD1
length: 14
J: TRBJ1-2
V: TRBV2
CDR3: CASRTGTGDYGYTF
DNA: TGTGCCAGCAGGACCGGGACAGGGGACTATGGCTACACCTTC

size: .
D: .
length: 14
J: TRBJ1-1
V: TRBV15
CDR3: CATSRDQVSGTAFF
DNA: TGTGCCACCAGCAGAGATCAAGTCTCCGGGACAGCTTTCTTT

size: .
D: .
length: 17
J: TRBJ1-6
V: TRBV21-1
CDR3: CASSLRVRLRVRSPLHF
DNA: TGTGCCAGCAGCCTCCGTGTGAGGCTGAGGGTGCGGTCACCCCTCCACTTT

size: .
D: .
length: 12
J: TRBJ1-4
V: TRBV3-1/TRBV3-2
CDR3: CASSPQGRELFF
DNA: TGTGCCAGCAGTCCACAGGGCAGGGAACTGTTTTTT

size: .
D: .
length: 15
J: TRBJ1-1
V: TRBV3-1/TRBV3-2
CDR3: CASSQKTGMNTEAFF
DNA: TGTGCCAGCAGCCAAAAAACAGGGATGAACACTGAAGCTTTCTTT

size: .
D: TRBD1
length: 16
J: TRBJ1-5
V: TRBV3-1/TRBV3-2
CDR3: CASSQSGTGRNQPQHF
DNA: TGTGCCAGCAGCCAATCCGGGACAGGCCGCAATCAGCCCCAGCATTTT

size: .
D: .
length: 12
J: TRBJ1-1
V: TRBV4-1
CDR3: CASSELRDEAFF
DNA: TGCGCCAGCAGCGAACTCCGGGACGAAGCTTTCTTT

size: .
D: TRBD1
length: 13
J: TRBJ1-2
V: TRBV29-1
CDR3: CSAKPTGGGGYTF
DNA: TGCAGCGCTAAACCGACAGGGGGCGGGGGCTACACCTTC

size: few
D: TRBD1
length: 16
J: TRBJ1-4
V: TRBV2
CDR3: CASNPPFWTGDEKLFF
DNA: TGTGCCAGCAATCCCCCGTTTTGGACAGGGGATGAAAAACTGTTTTTT

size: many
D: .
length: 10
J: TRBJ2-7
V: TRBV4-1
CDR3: CASSQDEQYF
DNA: TGCGCCAGCAGCCAAGACGAGCAGTACTTC

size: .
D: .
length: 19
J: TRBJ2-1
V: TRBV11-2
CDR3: CASLHSGSQSHGSYNEQFF
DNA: TGTGCCAGCCTCCATAGCGGCTCTCAGTCCCATGGCTCCTACAATGAGCAGTTCTTC

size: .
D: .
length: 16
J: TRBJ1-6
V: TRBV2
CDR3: CASSDGGLSYNSPLHF
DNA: TGTGCCAGCAGTGATGGGGGCCTCTCCTATAATTCACCCCTCCACTTT

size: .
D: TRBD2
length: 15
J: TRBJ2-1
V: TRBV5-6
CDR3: CASRDGLAEYNEQFF
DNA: TGTGCCAGCCGAGACGGACTAGCGGAATACAATGAGCAGTTCTTC

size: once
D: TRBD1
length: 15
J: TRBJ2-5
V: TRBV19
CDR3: CASSTGQGARETQYF
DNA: TGTGCCAGTAGTACCGGACAGGGGGCGCGGGAGACCCAGTACTTC

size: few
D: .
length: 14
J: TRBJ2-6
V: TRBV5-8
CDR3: CASSLASGANVLTF
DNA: TGTGCCAGCAGCTTGGCGTCTGGGGCCAACGTCCTGACTTTC

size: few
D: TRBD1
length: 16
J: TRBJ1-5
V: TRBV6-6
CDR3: CASSRSSGGGVQPQHF
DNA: TGTGCCAGCAGTCGGTCCTCAGGAGGGGGCGTTCAGCCCCAGCATTTT

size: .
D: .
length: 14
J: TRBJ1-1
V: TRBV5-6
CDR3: CASTPKNRVAEAFF
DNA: TGTGCCAGCACGCCTAAAAACAGGGTAGCTGAAGCTTTCTTT

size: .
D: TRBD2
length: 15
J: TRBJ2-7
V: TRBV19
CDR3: CASGHLAGGTYEQYF
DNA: TGTGCCAGTGGCCACCTAGCGGGGGGGACCTACGAGCAGTACTTC

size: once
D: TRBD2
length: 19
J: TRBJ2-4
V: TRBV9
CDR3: CASSAPPGEGSLAKNIQYF
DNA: TGTGCCAGCAGCGCCCCCCCGGGGGAGGGATCCCTGGCCAAAAACATTCAGTACTTC

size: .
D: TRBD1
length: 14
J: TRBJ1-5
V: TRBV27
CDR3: CASGWTGTMGPQHF
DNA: TGTGCCAGCGGTTGGACAGGGACGATGGGACCCCAGCATTTT

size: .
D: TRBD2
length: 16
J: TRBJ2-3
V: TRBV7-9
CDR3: CASSSGTSGDTDTQYF
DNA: TGTGCCAGCAGCTCCGGGACTAGCGGGGACACAGATACGCAGTATTTT

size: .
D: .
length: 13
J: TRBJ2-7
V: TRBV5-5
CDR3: CASSVRASYEQYF
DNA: TGTGCCAGCAGCGTCCGCGCCTCCTACGAGCAGTACTTC

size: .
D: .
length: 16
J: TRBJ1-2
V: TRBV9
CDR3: CASSSEIPGRPDGYTF
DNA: TGTGCCAGCAGCTCAGAAATACCGGGACGGCCCGATGGCTACACCTTC

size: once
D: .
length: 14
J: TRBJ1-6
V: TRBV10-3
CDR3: CAISAGSDNSPLHF
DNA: TGTGCCATCAGCGCAGGGTCGGATAATTCACCCCTCCACTTT

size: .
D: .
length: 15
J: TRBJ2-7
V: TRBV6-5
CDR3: CASSYSEGRGYEQYF
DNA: TGTGCCAGCAGTTACTCGGAGGGAAGGGGCTACGAGCAGTACTTC

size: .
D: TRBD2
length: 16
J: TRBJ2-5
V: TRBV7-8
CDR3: CASRIPGLARQETQYF
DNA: TGTGCCAGCAGGATCCCGGGACTAGCGCGACAAGAGACCCAGTACTTC

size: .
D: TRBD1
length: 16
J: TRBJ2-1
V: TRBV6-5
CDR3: CASSYSSGGNYNEQFF
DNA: TGTGCCAGCAGTTACTCATCAGGGGGCAACTACAATGAGCAGTTCTTC

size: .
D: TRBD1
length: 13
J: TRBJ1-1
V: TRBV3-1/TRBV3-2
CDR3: CASSRTGLVEAFF
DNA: TGTGCCAGCAGCCGGACAGGGTTGGTTGAAGCTTTCTTT